The present TCR beta chain was sequenced within a study of shared clonotypes between healthy human individuals. Study outcomes and limitations: Clonotype sharing among donors was expected to depend on sequencing depth.

Notes on this clone: Its cognate antigen is unknown.

The J segment lost 6 bases and the V segment lost 10 bases, leaving 9 bases of the junction unmatched. Per germline, CDR1 SNHLY and CDR2 FYNNEI. This CDR3 contains 14 residues. Profiled with immunoSEQ multiplex PCR; TCRdb holds only in-frame clones, not every one. The sample lists 1 million to 1.3 million clones; about 80% were seen once. J is TRBJ2-3 and V is TRBV2, with 11 bases identical to TRBD1. The sequence came from a man between 18 and 29 years old in good health. Some clones in this sample may be carry-over from other donors' samples. Sequencing input: memory CD4+ T cells from PBMCs. Subset reported: CD45RA-negative fraction. The CDR3 sequence is CAIRGTGGSDTQYF. The CDR3 DNA sequence: TGTGCCATCAGAGGGACAGGGGGGTCCGATACGCAGTATTTT.